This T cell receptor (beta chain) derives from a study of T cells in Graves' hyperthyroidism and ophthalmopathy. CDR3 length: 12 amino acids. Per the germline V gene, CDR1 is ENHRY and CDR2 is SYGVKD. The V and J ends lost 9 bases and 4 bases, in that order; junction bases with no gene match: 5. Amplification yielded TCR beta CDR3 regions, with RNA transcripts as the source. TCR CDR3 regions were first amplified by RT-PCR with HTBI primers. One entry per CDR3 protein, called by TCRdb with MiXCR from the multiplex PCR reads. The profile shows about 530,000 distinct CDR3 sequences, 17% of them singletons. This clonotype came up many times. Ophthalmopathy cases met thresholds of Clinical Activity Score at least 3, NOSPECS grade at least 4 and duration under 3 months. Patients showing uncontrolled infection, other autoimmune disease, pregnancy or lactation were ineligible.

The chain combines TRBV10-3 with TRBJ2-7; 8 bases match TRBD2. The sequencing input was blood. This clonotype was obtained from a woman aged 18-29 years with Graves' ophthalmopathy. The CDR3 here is CAMAAGGYEQYF. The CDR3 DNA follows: TGTGCCATGGCGGCGGGGGGATACGAGCAGTACTTC.